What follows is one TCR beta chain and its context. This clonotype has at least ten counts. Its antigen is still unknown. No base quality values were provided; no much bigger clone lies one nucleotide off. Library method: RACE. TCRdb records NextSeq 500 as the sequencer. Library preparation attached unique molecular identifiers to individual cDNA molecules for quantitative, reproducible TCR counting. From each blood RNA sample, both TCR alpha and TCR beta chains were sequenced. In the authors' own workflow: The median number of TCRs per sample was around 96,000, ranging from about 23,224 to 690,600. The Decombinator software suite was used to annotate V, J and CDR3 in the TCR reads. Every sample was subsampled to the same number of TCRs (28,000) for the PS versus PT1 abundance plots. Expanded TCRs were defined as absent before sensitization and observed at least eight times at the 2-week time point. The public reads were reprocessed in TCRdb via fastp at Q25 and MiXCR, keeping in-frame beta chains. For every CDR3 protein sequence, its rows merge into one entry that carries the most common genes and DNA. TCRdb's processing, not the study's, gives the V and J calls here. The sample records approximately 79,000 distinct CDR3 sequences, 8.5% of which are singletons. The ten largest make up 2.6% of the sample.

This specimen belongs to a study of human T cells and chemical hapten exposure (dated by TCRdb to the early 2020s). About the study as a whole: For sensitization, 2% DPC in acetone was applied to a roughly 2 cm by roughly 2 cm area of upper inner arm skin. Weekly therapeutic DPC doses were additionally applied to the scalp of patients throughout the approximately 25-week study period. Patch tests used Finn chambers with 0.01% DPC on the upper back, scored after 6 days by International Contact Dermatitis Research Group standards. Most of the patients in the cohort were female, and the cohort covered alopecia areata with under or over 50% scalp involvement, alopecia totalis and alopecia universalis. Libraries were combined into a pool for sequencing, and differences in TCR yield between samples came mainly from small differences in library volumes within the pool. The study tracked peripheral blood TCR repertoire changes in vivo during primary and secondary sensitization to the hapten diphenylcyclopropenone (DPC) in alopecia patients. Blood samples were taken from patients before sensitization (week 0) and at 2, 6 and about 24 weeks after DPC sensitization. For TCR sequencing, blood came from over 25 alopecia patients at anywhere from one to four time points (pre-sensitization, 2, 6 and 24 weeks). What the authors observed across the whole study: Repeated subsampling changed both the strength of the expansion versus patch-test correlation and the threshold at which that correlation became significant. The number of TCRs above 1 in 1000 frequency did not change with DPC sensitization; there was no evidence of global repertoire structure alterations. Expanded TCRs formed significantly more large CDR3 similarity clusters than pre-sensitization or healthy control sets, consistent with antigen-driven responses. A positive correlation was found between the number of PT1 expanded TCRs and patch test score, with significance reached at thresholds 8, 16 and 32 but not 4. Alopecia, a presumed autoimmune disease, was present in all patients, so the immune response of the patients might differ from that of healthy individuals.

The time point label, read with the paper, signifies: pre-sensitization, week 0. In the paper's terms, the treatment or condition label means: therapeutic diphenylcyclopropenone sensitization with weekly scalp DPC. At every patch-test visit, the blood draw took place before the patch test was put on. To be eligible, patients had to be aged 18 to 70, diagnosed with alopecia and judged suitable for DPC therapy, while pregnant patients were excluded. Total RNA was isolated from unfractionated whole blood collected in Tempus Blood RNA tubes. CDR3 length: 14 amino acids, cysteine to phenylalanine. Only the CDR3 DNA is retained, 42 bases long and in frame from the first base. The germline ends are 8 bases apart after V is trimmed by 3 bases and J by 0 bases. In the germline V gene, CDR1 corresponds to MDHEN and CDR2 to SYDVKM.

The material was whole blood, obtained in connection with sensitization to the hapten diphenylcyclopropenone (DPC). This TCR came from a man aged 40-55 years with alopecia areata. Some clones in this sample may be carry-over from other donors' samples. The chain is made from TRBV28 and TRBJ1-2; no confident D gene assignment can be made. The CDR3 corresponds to CASSFGPANYGYTF. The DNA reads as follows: TGTGCCAGCAGTTTCGGCCCCGCTAACTATGGCTACACCTTC.